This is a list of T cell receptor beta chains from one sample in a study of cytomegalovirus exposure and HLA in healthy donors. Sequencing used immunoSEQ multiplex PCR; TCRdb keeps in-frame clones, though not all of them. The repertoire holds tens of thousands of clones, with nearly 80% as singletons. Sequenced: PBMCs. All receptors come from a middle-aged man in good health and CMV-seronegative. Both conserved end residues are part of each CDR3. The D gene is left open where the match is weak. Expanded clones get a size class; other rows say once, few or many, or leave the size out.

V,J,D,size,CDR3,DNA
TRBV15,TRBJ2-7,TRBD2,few,CATRPSATSGSRYEQYF,TGTGCCACCAGGCCCTCCGCTACTAGCGGGAGTCGCTACGAGCAGTACTTC
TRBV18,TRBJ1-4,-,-,CASSPPAGMGEKLFF,TGTGCCAGCTCACCACCAGCAGGGATGGGTGAAAAACTGTTTTTT
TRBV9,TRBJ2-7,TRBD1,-,CASSGQGVGDEQYF,TGTGCCAGCAGCGGACAGGGGGTTGGCGACGAGCAGTACTTC
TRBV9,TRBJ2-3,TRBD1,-,CASSVSKGGGTDTQYF,TGTGCCAGCAGCGTATCGAAAGGGGGCGGCACAGATACGCAGTATTTT
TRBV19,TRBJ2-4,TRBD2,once,CASSISGLAETLAKNIQYF,TGTGCCAGTAGTATCTCGGGACTAGCGGAGACCTTAGCCAAAAACATTCAGTACTTC
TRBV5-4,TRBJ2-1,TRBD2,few,CASSLGTAGGEFF,TGTGCCAGCAGCTTGGGTACAGCGGGAGGGGAGTTCTTC
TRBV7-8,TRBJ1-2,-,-,CASSLVISGNGYTF,TGTGCCAGCAGCCTGGTCATCTCGGGGAATGGCTACACCTTC
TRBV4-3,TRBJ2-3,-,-,CASSQDAGVGTDTQYF,TGCGCCAGCAGCCAAGATGCAGGGGTGGGCACAGATACGCAGTATTTT
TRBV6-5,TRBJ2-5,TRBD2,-,CASSYSSSGGGTQYF,TGCGCCAGCAGTTACAGTTCTAGCGGGGGTGGGACCCAGTACTTC
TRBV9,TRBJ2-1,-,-,CASSVANEQFF,TGTGCCAGCAGCGTAGCGAATGAGCAGTTCTTC
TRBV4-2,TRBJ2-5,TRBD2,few,CASSQEGGRGEETQYF,TGTGCCAGCAGCCAAGAAGGCGGGAGAGGTGAAGAGACCCAGTACTTC
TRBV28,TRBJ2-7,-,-,CASSHSSYEQYF,TGTGCCAGCAGTCATTCATCCTACGAGCAGTACTTC
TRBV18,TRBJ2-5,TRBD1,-,CASSPVTGSNDQYF,TGTGCCAGCTCACCCGTGACAGGGAGTAATGACCAGTACTTC
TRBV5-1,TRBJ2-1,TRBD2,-,CASSSGPGTSLNEQFF,TGCGCCAGCAGCTCAGGTCCCGGGACTAGCCTCAATGAGCAGTTCTTC
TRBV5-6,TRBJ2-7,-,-,CASSLGQPKLNEQYF,TGTGCCAGCAGCCTCGGACAGCCTAAGCTCAACGAGCAGTACTTC
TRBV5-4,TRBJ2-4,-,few,CASSLRGTAKNIQYF,TGTGCCAGCAGCTTGAGAGGAACAGCCAAAAACATTCAGTACTTC
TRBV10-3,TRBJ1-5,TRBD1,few,CAIGADRNGSPQHF,TGTGCCATCGGGGCGGACAGGAATGGGTCGCCCCAGCATTTT
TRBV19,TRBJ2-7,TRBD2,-,CASSTGGTSGSYEQYF,TGTGCCAGTAGTACCGGAGGGACTAGCGGGAGTTACGAGCAGTACTTC
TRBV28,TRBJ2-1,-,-,CASTLRGIPYNEQFF,TGTGCCAGCACCCTCCGGGGGATCCCCTACAATGAGCAGTTCTTC
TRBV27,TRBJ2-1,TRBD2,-,CASRLAFYNEQFF,TGTGCCAGCCGACTAGCATTCTACAATGAGCAGTTCTTC
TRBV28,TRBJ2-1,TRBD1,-,CASSLGQGHNEQFF,TGTGCCAGCAGTTTAGGACAGGGTCACAATGAGCAGTTCTTC
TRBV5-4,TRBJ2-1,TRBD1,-,CASSLDRGYNEQFF,TGTGCCAGCAGCTTGGACAGGGGGTACAATGAGCAGTTCTTC
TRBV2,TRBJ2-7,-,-,CASSITPTGGEQYF,TGTGCCAGCAGTATCACACCGACAGGCGGCGAGCAGTACTTC
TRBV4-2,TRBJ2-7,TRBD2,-,CASSQDWVLAGGRNEQYF,TGTGCCAGCAGCCAAGATTGGGTACTAGCGGGAGGGCGAAACGAGCAGTACTTC
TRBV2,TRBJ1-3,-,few,CASSEAWGAGNTIYF,TGTGCCAGCAGTGAAGCTTGGGGGGCTGGAAACACCATATATTTT
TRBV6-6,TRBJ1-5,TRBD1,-,CASRIDRESNQPQHF,TGTGCCAGCAGGATTGACAGGGAAAGCAATCAGCCCCAGCATTTT
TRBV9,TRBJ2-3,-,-,CASSVGSGVSDTQYF,TGTGCCAGCAGCGTAGGGTCAGGGGTATCAGATACGCAGTATTTT
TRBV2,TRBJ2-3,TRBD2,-,CASGTSGSLSTDTQYF,TGTGCCAGCGGGACTAGCGGGAGCCTAAGCACAGATACGCAGTATTTT
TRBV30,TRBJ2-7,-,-,CAWSVRYGGPYEQYF,TGTGCCTGGAGTGTACGATATGGGGGCCCCTACGAGCAGTACTTC
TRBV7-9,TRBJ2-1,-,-,CASSPRRLERERIYNEQFF,TGTGCCAGCAGCCCCCGGAGGTTGGAAAGGGAGAGAATTTACAATGAGCAGTTCTTC
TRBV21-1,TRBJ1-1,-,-,CASSIQHMNTEAFF,TGTGCCAGCAGCATACAGCACATGAACACTGAAGCTTTCTTT
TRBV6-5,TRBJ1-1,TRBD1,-,CASRRDRATEAFF,TGTGCCAGCAGGAGGGACAGGGCCACTGAAGCTTTCTTT
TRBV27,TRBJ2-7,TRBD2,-,CASTLAGDREQYF,TGTGCCAGCACACTAGCGGGAGATCGCGAGCAGTACTTC
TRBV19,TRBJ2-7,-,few,CASSPAGQGYYEQYF,TGTGCCAGTAGTCCTGCGGGGCAAGGATACTACGAGCAGTACTTC
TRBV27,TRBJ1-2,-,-,CASSLNGNRVANYGYTF,TGTGCCAGCAGTTTAAACGGAAACAGGGTGGCTAACTATGGCTACACCTTC
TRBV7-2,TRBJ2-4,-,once,CASSPSTNIQYF,TGTGCCAGCAGCCCCAGTACCAACATTCAGTACTTC